Shown below are 12 T cell receptor beta chains from a single sample sequenced in a study of regulatory T cells in long-lasting Graves disease. Through Arm-PCR of CDR3 regions and iRepertoire HTBI primers, TCR beta libraries were built. TCRdb re-called the multiplex PCR reads through MiXCR, storing one row per CDR3 protein. The sample has 600,000 to 800,000 distinct CDR3 sequences; approximately 31% are singletons. Time point indicated: persistent/refractory GD, antithyroid drugs over 5 years with positive TRAb. There was RNA extracted from PBMCs, and the TCR library was made from it. This specimen consisted of peripheral blood mononuclear cells (PBMCs), obtained when the disease was refractory, from a patient treated with antithyroid drugs. Receptors originate from a female donor with Graves disease.

In its sample, this clonotype was seen a few times. The chain links TRBV4-1 to TRBJ2-5, with D uncertain. Trimming took 0 bases from V and 2 from J, leaving 10 bases between them. The germline gives CDR1 MGHRA, CDR2 YSYEKL. The CDR3 length is 15 residues. CDR3 protein: CASSQEGRRQETQYF. The CDR3 DNA follows: TGCGCCAGCAGCCAAGAAGGGCGGCGTCAAGAGACCCAGTACTTC.

J is TRBJ2-6 and V is TRBV7-9, with no clear D. V lost 5 bases, J lost 2 bases, and 13 bases lay in between. CDR1 is SEHNR and CDR2 is FQNEAQ in the germline V gene (reference sequence). This CDR3 region has 16 residues. Here the CDR3 reads CASSIATLPGANVLTF. CDR3 bases: TGTGCCAGCAGCATCGCTACACTTCCTGGGGCCAACGTCCTGACTTTC.

For this clonotype: The junction departs from the called germline gene at one end, perhaps through a read error. The chain combines TRBV7-7 with TRBJ2-7, with a tentative D call TRBD2 (5 bases). Germline values: CDR1 SSHAT, CDR2 FNYEAQ (reference sequence). This CDR3 is 13 amino acids long. The CDR3 nucleotides read TGTGCTAGCAGCTTAGCGCTTGGCCTCGAGCAGTACTTC. This codes for CASSLALGLEQYF.

J is TRBJ1-1 and V is TRBV19; D is ambiguous. The V gene lost 7 bases and the J gene lost 4 bases, with 13 bases spanning the gap. The CDR3 sequence is 13 residues long. CDR1 is LNHDA, CDR2 SQIVND, per germline (reference sequence). CDR3 sequence (DNA): TGTGCCAGTACCCCCGGGGTCGGCACTGAAGCTTTCTTT. The encoded protein is CASTPGVGTEAFF.

This clonotype appeared many times. V is TRBV3-1 and J is TRBJ1-2, with D hard to call. Germline lookup yields CDR1 LGHDT and CDR2 YNNKEL (reference sequence). CDR3 length: 13 amino acids. V lost 1 base to trimming and J lost 3 bases, with 6 bases between them. The CDR3 DNA reads as TGTGCCAGCAGCCAAGTAGGGTACTATGGCTACACCTTC. It yields the protein CASSQVGYYGYTF.

This clonotype showed up just a few times. The V gene is TRBV2, the J gene TRBJ2-7; D is possibly TRBD2 (6 bases). From germline, CDR1 is SNHLY and CDR2 FYNNEI. The CDR3 length is 15 residues. Deletions cut 3 bases from V and 1 base from J, with 13 bases between. The CDR3 region is CASSEEGPPSYEQYF. CDR3 nucleotide sequence: TGTGCCAGCAGTGAGGAGGGGCCCCCTTCCTACGAGCAGTACTTC. The entire variable domain, with the rest obtained from reference TRBV2 and TRBJ2-7, is as follows: EPEVTQTPSHQVTQMGQEVILRCVPISNHLYFYWYRQILGQKVEFLVSFYNNEISEKSEIFDDQFSVERPDGSNFTLKIRSTKLEDSAMYFCASSEEGPPSYEQYFGPGTRLTVT.

The V and J genes are TRBV6-1 and TRBJ1-2, with 7 bases aligning to TRBD1. Per the germline V gene, CDR1 is MNHNS and CDR2 is SASEGT. V shed 7 bases and J 6 bases; nucleotides not matched to a gene: 8. The CDR3 extends over 13 amino acids. CDR3 protein: CASTDYRGNGYTF. The CDR3 coding sequence is TGTGCCAGCACCGACTACAGGGGTAATGGCTACACCTTC.

The chain links TRBV7-2 to TRBJ1-4; 7 bases map to TRBD1. V gave up 7 bases and J gave up 3 bases; unmatched junction bases: 8. The CDR3 length is 15 residues. Germline V gene lookup returns CDR1 SGHTA and CDR2 FQGNSA. CDR3 loop: CASTLRGGANEKLFF. The CDR3 DNA reads TGTGCCAGCACCCTCAGGGGGGGGGCTAATGAAAAACTGTTTTTT.

V gene TRBV19 combines with J gene TRBJ1-2, with a possible D match to TRBD1 (5 bases). The germline gives CDR1 LNHDA, CDR2 SQIVND (reference sequence). The CDR3 is 15 residues long. The germline V and J ends were trimmed by 5 bases and 2 bases, with 15 bases remaining between them. CDR3 protein: CASSRRRDGNYGYTF. The DNA for the CDR3 is TGTGCCAGTAGTCGACGAAGGGACGGCAACTATGGCTACACCTTC. The full variable domain, rest sourced from reference TRBV19 and TRBJ1-2, is DGGITQSPKYLFRKEGQNVTLSCEQNLNHDAMYWYRQDPGQGLRLIYYSQIVNDFQKGDIAEGYSVSREKKESFPLTVTSAQKNPTAFYLCASSRRRDGNYGYTFGSGTRLTVV.

This rearrangement joins TRBV29-1 to TRBJ1-2; 8 positions match TRBD1. Unmatched junction bases numbered 6, after V lost 1 base and J lost 2 bases. Germline lookup yields CDR1 SQVTM and CDR2 ANQGSEA. CDR3 size: 15 residues. The CDR3 spells CSVEAPDRANYGYTF. In nucleotides, the CDR3 is TGCAGCGTTGAAGCCCCGGACAGGGCCAACTATGGCTACACCTTC.

Of note for this clonotype: The junction departs from the called germline gene at one end, perhaps through a read error. J is TRBJ1-1 and V is TRBV28; 8 nucleotides align to TRBD1. CDR1 is MDHEN, CDR2 SYDVKM, per germline. This CDR3 contains 18 residues. CDR3 amino acids: CASSFLRTGFLKNAEAFF. The CDR3 DNA sequence: TGTGCCAGCAGTTTTCTCCGGACAGGGTTCCTAAAGAACGCTGAAGCTTTCTTT.

This rearrangement joins TRBV12-5 to TRBJ2-5; 7 bases align to TRBD1. This CDR3 is built from 15 residues. Trimming removed 6 bases from V and 5 bases from J; junction bases left unmatched: 12. Germline V gene sequence: CDR1 LGHNT, CDR2 FRNRAP. CDR3 in amino acids: CASGPNPTGWETQYF. CDR3 bases: TGTGCTAGTGGCCCAAATCCGACAGGGTGGGAGACCCAGTACTTC.